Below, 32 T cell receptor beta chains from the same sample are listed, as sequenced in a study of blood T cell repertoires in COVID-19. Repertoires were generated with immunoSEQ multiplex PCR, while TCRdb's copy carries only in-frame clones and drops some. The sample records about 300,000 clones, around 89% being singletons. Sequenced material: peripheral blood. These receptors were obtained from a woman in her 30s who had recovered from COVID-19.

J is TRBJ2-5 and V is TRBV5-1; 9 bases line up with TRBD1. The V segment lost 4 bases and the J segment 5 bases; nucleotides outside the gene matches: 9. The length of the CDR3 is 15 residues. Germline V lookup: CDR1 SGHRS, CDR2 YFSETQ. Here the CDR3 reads CASSGYRGRVETQYF. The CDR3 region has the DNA TGCGCCAGCAGCGGCTACAGGGGGCGGGTGGAGACCCAGTACTTC.

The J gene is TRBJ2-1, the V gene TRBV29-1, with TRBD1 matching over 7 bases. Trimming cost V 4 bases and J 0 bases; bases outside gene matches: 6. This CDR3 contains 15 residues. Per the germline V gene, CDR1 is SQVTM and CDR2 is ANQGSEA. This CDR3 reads CSVVGTAPSYNEQFF. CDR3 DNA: TGCAGCGTTGTCGGGACAGCTCCCTCCTACAATGAGCAGTTCTTC.

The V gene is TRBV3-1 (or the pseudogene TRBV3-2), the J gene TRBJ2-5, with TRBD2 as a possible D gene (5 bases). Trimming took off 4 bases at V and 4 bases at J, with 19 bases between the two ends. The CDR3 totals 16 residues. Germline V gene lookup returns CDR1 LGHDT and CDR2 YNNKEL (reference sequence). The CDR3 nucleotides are TGTGCCAGCAGCCCGGACCCACTGGGAGTGCGAGAGACCCAGTACTTC. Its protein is CASSPDPLGVRETQYF.

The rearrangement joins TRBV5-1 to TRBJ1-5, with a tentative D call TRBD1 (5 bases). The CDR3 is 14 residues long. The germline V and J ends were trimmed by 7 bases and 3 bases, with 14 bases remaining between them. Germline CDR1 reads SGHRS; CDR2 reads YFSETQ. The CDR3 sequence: CASRGGTDNQPQHF. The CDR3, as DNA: TGCGCCAGCCGAGGAGGGACGGACAATCAGCCCCAGCATTTT.

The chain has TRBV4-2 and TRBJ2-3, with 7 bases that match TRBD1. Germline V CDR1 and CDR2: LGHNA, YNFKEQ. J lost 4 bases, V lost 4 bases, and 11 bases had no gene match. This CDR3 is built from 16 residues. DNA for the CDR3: TGTGCCAGCAGCCCCCAGGGGGTATCTCGGGCAGATACGCAGTATTTT. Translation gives CASSPQGVSRADTQYF.

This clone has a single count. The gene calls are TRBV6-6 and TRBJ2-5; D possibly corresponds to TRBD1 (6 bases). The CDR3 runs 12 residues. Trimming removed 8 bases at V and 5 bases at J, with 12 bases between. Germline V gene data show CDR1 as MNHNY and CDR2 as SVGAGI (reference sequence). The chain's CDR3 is CASSGTTETQYF. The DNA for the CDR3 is TGTGCCAGCTCCGGGACAACTGAGACCCAGTACTTC.

DNA of the CDR3: TGTGCCAGCAGTGAATTCGGGGAAAACGAGCAGTACTTC. Its protein is CASSEFGENEQYF. The J gene is TRBJ2-7, the V gene TRBV2; possible D gene TRBD2, 5 bases. V was clipped by 2 bases and J by 5 bases, with 10 bases between them. The germline gives CDR1 SNHLY, CDR2 FYNNEI. The CDR3 is 13 amino acids. Full variable domain (missing parts from reference TRBV2 and TRBJ2-7): EPEVTQTPSHQVTQMGQEVILRCVPISNHLYFYWYRQILGQKVEFLVSFYNNEISEKSEIFDDQFSVERPDGSNFTLKIRSTKLEDSAMYFCASSEFGENEQYFGPGTRLTVT.

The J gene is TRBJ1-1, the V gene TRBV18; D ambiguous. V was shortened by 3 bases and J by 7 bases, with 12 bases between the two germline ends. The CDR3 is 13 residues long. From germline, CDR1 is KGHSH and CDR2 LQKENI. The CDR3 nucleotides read TGTGCCAGCTCACCGCCACAGTTGGGTGAAGCTTTCTTT. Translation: CASSPPQLGEAFF.

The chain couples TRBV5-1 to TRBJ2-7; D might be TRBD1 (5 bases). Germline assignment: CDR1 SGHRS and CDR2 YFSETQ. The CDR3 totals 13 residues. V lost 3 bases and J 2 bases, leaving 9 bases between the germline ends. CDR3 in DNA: TGCGCCAGCAGCTCTGGGGCGACCTACGAGCAGTACTTC. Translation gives CASSSGATYEQYF.

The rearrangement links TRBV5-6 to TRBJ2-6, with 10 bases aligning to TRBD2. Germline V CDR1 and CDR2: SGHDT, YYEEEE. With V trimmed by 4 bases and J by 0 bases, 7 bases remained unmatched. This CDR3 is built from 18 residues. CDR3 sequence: CASSLLAGGSSGANVLTF. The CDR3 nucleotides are TGTGCCAGCAGCCTCTTAGCGGGGGGTAGCTCTGGGGCCAACGTCCTGACTTTC. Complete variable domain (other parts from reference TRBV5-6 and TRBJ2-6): DAGVTQSPTHLIKTRGQQVTLRCSPKSGHDTVSWYQQALGQGPQFIFQYYEEEERQRGNFPDRFSGHQFPNYSSELNVNALLLGDSALYLCASSLLAGGSSGANVLTFGAGSRLTVL.

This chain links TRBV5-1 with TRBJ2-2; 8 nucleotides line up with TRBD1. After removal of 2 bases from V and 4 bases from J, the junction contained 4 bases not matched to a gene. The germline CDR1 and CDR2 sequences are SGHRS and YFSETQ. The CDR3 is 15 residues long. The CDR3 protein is CASSFQGARTGELFF. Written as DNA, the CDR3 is TGCGCCAGCAGCTTTCAGGGGGCGCGCACCGGGGAGCTGTTTTTT.

Here the CDR3 DNA reads TGTGCCAGCAGCGTCCGGGACAGGGGGCTTGCTGGGGCCAACGTCCTGACTTTC. Translated: CASSVRDRGLAGANVLTF. The chain employs TRBV5-5 and TRBJ2-6; 12 nucleotides align to TRBD1. The CDR3 contains 18 residues. The V gene end was trimmed by 4 bases and the J gene end by 2 bases; junction bases not matched to a gene: 7. CDR1 SGHKS and CDR2 YYEKEE come from the germline V gene (reference sequence). The full variable domain, with the rest looked up from reference TRBV5-5 and TRBJ2-6, is DAGVTQSPTHLIKTRGQQVTLRCSPISGHKSVSWYQQVLGQGPQFIFQYYEKEERGRGNFPDRFSARQFPNYSSELNVNALLLGDSALYLCASSVRDRGLAGANVLTFGAGSRLTVL.

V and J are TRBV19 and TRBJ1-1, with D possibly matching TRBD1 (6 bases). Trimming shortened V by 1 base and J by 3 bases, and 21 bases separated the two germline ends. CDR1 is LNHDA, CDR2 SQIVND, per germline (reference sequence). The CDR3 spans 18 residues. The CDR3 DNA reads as TGTGCCAGTAGTATAGGGGTAAGGACAGCGAACCCCTACACTGAAGCTTTCTTT. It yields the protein CASSIGVRTANPYTEAFF.

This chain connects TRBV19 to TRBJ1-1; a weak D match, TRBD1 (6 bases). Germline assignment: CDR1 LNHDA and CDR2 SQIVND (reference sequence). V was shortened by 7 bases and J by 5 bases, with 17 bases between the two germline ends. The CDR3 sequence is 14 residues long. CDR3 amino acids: CASTLQGSRTEAFF. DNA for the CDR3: TGTGCCAGTACCCTTCAGGGGAGTCGGACTGAAGCTTTCTTT.

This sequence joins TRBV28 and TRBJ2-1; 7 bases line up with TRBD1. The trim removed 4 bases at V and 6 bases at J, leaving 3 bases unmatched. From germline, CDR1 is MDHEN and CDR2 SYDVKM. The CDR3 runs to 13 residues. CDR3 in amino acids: CASSSTGSNEQFF. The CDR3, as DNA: TGTGCCAGCAGTTCGACAGGGTCCAATGAGCAGTTCTTC.

The CDR3 DNA is TGTGCCAGCACCCTACGTTCCAGGGGCGCCAATCAGCCCCAGCATTTT. Its translation: CASTLRSRGANQPQHF. V gene TRBV28 combines with J gene TRBJ1-5, with D possibly being TRBD1 (6 bases). The CDR3 sequence is 16 residues long. The V gene lost 7 bases and the J gene lost 3 bases, with 19 bases spanning the gap. CDR1 is MDHEN and CDR2 is SYDVKM in the germline V gene.

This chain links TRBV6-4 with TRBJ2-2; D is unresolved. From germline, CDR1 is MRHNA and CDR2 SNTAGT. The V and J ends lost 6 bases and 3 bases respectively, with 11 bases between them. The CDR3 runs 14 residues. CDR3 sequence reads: CASSPSTDTGELFF. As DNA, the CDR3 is TGTGCCAGCAGCCCGAGTACAGACACCGGGGAGCTGTTTTTT.

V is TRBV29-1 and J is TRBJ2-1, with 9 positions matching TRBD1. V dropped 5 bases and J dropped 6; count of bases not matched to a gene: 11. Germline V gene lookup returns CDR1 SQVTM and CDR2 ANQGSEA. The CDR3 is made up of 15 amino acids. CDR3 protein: CSVTGAGQGANEQFF. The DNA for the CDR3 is TGCAGCGTTACAGGAGCGGGACAGGGTGCCAATGAGCAGTTCTTC.

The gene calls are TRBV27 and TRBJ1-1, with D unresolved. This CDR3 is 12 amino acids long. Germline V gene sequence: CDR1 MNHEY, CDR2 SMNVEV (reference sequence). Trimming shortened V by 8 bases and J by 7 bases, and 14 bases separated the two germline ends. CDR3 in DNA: TGTGCCAGCGGAGTACGCCCCTTTGAAGCTTTCTTT. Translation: CASGVRPFEAFF.

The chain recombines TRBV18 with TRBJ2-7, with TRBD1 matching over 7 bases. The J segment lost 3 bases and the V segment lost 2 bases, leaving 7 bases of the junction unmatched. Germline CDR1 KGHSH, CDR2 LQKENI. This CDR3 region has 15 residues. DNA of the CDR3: TGTGCCAGCTCACCAGAAAGACAGGGAAGCTACGAGCAGTACTTC. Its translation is CASSPERQGSYEQYF. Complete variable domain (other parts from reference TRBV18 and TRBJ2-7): NAGVMQNPRHLVRRRGQEARLRCSPMKGHSHVYWYRQLPEEGLKFMVYLQKENIIDESGMPKERFSAEFPKEGPSILRIQQVVRGDSAAYFCASSPERQGSYEQYFGPGTRLTVT.

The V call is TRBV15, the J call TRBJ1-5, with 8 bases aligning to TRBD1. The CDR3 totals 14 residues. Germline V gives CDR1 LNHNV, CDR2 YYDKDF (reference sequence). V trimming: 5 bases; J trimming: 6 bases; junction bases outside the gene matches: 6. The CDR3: CATSVGQGSQPQHF. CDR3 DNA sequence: TGTGCCACCAGCGTAGGACAGGGTAGTCAGCCCCAGCATTTT. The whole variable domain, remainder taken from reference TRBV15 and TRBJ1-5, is DAMVIQNPRYQVTQFGKPVTLSCSQTLNHNVMYWYQQKSSQAPKLLFHYYDKDFNNEADTPDNFQSRRPNTSFCFLDIRSPGLGDTAMYLCATSVGQGSQPQHFGDGTRLSIL.

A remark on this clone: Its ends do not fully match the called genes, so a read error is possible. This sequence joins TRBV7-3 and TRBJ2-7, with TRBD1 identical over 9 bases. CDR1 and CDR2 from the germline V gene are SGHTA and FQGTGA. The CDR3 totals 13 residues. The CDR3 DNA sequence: TGTGCCAGCAGCCCCCCCCGACAGGGGGAGCCGTACTTC. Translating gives CASSPPRQGEPYF.

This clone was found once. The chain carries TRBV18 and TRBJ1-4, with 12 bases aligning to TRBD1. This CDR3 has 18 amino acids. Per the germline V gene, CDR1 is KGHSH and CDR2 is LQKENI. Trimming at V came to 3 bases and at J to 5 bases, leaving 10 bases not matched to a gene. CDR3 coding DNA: TGTGCCAGCTCACCGGCGGGGACAGGGGGCTATGAAAATGAAAAACTGTTTTTT. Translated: CASSPAGTGGYENEKLFF. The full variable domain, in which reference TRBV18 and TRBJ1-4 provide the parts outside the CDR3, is NAGVMQNPRHLVRRRGQEARLRCSPMKGHSHVYWYRQLPEEGLKFMVYLQKENIIDESGMPKERFSAEFPKEGPSILRIQQVVRGDSAAYFCASSPAGTGGYENEKLFFGSGTQLSVL.

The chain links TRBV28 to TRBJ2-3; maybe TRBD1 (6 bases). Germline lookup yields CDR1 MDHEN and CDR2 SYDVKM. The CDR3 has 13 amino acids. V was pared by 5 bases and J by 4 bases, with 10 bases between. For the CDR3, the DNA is TGTGCCAGCAGTCGTACAGGGTCAGATACGCAGTATTTT. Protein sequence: CASSRTGSDTQYF.

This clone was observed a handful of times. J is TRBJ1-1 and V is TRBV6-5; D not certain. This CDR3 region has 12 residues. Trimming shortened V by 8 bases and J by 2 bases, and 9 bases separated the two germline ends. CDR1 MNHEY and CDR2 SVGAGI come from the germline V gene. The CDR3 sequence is CASSRVNTEAFF. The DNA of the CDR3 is TGTGCCAGCTCGCGGGTAAACACTGAAGCTTTCTTT.

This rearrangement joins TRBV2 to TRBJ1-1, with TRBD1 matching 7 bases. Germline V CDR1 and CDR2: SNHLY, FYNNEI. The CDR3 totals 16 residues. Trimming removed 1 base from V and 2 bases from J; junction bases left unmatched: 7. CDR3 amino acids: CASSEGRGSGNTEAFF. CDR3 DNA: TGTGCCAGCAGTGAAGGCAGGGGGTCCGGTAACACTGAAGCTTTCTTT.

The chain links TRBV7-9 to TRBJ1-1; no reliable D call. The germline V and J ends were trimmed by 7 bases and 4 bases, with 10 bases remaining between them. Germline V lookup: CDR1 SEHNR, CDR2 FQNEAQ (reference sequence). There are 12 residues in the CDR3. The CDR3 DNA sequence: TGTGCCAGCACTAACTCTGGCACTGAAGCTTTCTTT. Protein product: CASTNSGTEAFF.

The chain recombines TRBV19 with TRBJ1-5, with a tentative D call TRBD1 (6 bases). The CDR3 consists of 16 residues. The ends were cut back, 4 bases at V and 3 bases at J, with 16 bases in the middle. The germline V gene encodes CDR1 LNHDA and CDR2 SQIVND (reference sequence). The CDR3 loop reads CASSRSTGWINQPQHF. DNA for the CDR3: TGTGCCAGTAGTAGGAGCACAGGGTGGATCAATCAGCCCCAGCATTTT.

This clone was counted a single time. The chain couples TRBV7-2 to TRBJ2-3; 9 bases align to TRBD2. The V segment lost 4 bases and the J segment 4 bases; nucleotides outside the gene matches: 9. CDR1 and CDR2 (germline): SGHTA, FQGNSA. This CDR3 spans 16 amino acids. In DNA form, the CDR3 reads TGTGCCAGCAGCTCCCCTAGCGGGGACCTCTCAGATACGCAGTATTTT. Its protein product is CASSSPSGDLSDTQYF.

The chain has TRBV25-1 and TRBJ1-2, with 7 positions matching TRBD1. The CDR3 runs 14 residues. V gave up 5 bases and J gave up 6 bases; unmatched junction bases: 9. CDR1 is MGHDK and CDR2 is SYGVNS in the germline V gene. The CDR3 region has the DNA TGTGCCAGCAGTAAAGATACAGGGGTCAATGGCTACACCTTC. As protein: CASSKDTGVNGYTF.

The CDR3 DNA reads TGTGCCAGCAGTGCCCAGACAGGGGGTTATGAAAAACTGTTTTTT. Translated: CASSAQTGGYEKLFF. V gene TRBV2 combines with J gene TRBJ1-4, with 9 bases aligning to TRBD1. CDR1 and CDR2 from the germline V gene are SNHLY and FYNNEI. The CDR3 extends over 15 amino acids. V was clipped by 4 bases and J by 6 bases; unmatched bases: 6.

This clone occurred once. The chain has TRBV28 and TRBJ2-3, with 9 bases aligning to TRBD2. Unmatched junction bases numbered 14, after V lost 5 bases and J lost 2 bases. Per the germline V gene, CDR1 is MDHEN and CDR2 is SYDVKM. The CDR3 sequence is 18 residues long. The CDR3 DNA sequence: TGTGCCAGCAGTCCCAGCGGTGGCGGGGGGGCTCCCACAGATACGCAGTATTTT. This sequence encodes CASSPSGGGGAPTDTQYF.